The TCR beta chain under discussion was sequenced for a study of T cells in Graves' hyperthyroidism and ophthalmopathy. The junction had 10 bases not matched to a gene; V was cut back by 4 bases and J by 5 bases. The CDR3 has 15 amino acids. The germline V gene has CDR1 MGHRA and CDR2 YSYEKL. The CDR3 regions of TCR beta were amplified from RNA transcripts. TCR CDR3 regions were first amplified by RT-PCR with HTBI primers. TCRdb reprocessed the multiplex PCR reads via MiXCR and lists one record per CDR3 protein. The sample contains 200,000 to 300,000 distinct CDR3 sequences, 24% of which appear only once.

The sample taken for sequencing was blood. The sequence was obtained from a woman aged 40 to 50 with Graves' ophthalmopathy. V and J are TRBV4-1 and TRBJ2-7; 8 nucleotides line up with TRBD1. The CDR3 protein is CASSPGDRMYNEQYF. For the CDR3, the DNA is TGCGCCAGCAGCCCCGGGGACAGGATGTACAACGAGCAGTACTTC.